Below are 13 T cell receptor beta chains sequenced from a single sample in a study of lung T cells in sarcoidosis with Löfgren's syndrome. TCRdb reprocessed the reads with MiXCR, giving one entry per CDR3 protein. Here the sample spans some 20,000 distinct CDR3 sequences, about 20% being singletons. Input material: CD4+ T cells from PBMCs. These receptors were collected from a human donor with sarcoidosis (Löfgren's syndrome or another form), or a control subject (not recorded which).

The chain carries TRBV19 and TRBJ2-3; possible D gene TRBD1, 5 bases. Germline V lookup: CDR1 LNHDA, CDR2 SQIVND (reference sequence). The CDR3 has 15 amino acids. V shed 3 bases and J shed 0 bases, with 10 bases lying between them. The CDR3 here is CASSIPRESTDTQYF. The CDR3 DNA sequence: TGTGCCAGTAGTATCCCCAGGGAAAGCACAGATACGCAGTATTTT.

The chain uses TRBV11-1 and TRBJ2-4, with 8 bases fitting TRBD2. With 4 bases clipped from V and 6 bases from J, the junction kept 8 bases outside the gene matches. Looked up from germline, CDR1 is SGHAT and CDR2 is FQDESV (reference sequence). The CDR3 is 15 amino acids. In DNA, the CDR3 is TGTGCCAGCAGCTCCGTGGCGGGGGGTAGAAACATTCAGTACTTC. Amino acid sequence: CASSSVAGGRNIQYF.

The rearrangement uses TRBV7-6 and TRBJ2-5, with a tentative D call TRBD2 (5 bases). Germline V gives CDR1 SGHVS, CDR2 FNYEAQ. The CDR3 sequence is 14 residues long. V gave up 2 bases and J gave up 2 bases, with 9 bases separating them. CDR3 in DNA: TGTGCCAGCAGCTTATTGACGGGACAAGAGACCCAGTACTTC. Its protein is CASSLLTGQETQYF.

This clonotype showed up many times. CDR3 DNA: TGTGCCAGCAGCCACTTTAGGGGCACCACCTTGAACACTGAAGCTTTCTTT. It specifies CASSHFRGTTLNTEAFF. The chain carries TRBV12-3 or TRBV12-4 and TRBJ1-1; tentatively, D is TRBD1 (5 bases). V dropped 6 bases and J dropped 0 bases, with 20 bases sitting between them. The CDR3 sequence is 17 residues long.

As concerns this clonotype: A much larger clone sits a single nucleotide away, making a read error possible. This chain links TRBV19 with TRBJ1-3; D perhaps matches TRBD1 (5 bases). Germline values: CDR1 LNHDA, CDR2 SQIVND (reference sequence). Trimming left V 3 bases short and J 2 bases short, with 20 bases between. This CDR3 region has 18 residues. For the CDR3, the DNA is TGTGCCAGTAGTATCGGGACTCGACTCACCTGGCCTGGAAACACCATATATTTT. Translation gives CASSIGTRLTWPGNTIYF. The variable domain in full, with the rest retrieved from reference TRBV19 and TRBJ1-3, is DGGITQSPKYLFRKEGQNVTLSCEQNLNHDAMYWYRQDPGQGLRLIYYSQIVNDFQKGDIAEGYSVSREKKESFPLTVTSAQKNPTAFYLCASSIGTRLTWPGNTIYFGEGSWLTVV.

The V and J genes are TRBV20-1 and TRBJ1-1; the D gene is possibly TRBD1 (6 bases). Germline values: CDR1 DFQATT, CDR2 SNEGSKA (reference sequence). The V end lost 4 bases, the J end lost 8 bases, and 11 bases lay between the germline ends. This CDR3 comprises 11 residues. The CDR3 region is CSAKGGFEAFF. The CDR3 DNA is TGCAGTGCTAAGGGGGGTTTCGAAGCTTTCTTT.

Relative to its sample, this clonotype is medium-sized. This chain joins TRBV7-2 and TRBJ2-7; 7 bases align to TRBD2. The CDR3 has 13 residues. Unmatched junction bases numbered 8, after V lost 7 bases and J lost 5 bases. Germline loops: CDR1 SGHTA, CDR2 FQGNSA. The CDR3 coding sequence is TGTGCCAGCAAACGCGGGAGCTTCGACGAGCAGTACTTC. Its protein product is CASKRGSFDEQYF.

This clonotype was counted between two and nine times. A single base separates this from a much larger clone, so it may be a read error. This chain joins TRBV20-1 and TRBJ1-5; D gene uncertain. The CDR3 is 14 residues long. CDR1 DFQATT and CDR2 SNEGSKA come from the germline V gene (reference sequence). The CDR3 bases are TGCAGTGCTAGCCCGGTCAATAGCAATCGGCCCCAGCATTTT. Translation gives CSASPVNSNRPQHF.

This clonotype is classed as medium-sized. V gene TRBV28 combines with J gene TRBJ1-1, with D uncertain. The CDR3 consists of 15 residues. Germline-derived CDR1 and CDR2 are MDHEN and SYDVKM. Trimming pared 5 bases from V and 0 bases from J, leaving 13 bases between. DNA of the CDR3: TGTGCCAGCAGTCCAACTCTCCCAGTGAACACTGAAGCTTTCTTT. This gives the protein CASSPTLPVNTEAFF. Variable domain in full (rest from reference TRBV28 and TRBJ1-1): DVKVTQSSRYLVKRTGEKVFLECVQDMDHENMFWYRQDPGLGLRLIYFSYDVKMKEKGDIPEGYSVSREKKERFSLILESASTNQTSMYLCASSPTLPVNTEAFFGQGTRLTVV.

J is TRBJ2-1 and V is TRBV9; 14 bases map to TRBD2. Looked up from germline, CDR1 is SGDLS and CDR2 is YYNGEE. The CDR3 spans 16 residues. J was trimmed by 7 bases and V by 5 bases; bases with no gene match: 8. The CDR3 DNA reads TGTGCCAGCAGTTTACCCGGGACTAGCGGGAGTAATGAGCAGTTCTTC. It translates to CASSLPGTSGSNEQFF.

This clonotype was observed a few times. J is TRBJ2-1 and V is TRBV29-1; D remains unclear. The germline V gene has CDR1 SQVTM and CDR2 ANQGSEA. The germline V and J ends were trimmed by 7 bases and 6 bases, with 19 bases remaining between them. This CDR3 has 14 residues. The CDR3: CSGLDGRAANEQFF. CDR3 nucleotides: TGCAGCGGTCTAGACGGACGGGCGGCCAATGAGCAGTTCTTC.

This clonotype has just one count. Being one base from a much bigger clone, this may be a read error. The rearrangement links TRBV5-1 to TRBJ1-1; maybe TRBD1 (6 bases). The CDR3 has 15 amino acids. From germline, CDR1 is SGHRS and CDR2 YFSETQ. CDR3 region: CVSSFTQGGNTEAFF. The CDR3 DNA sequence: TGCGTCAGCAGCTTTACACAGGGAGGGAACACTGAAGCTTTCTTT.

In its sample, this clonotype was seen many times. This chain joins TRBV19 and TRBJ2-1; 9 bases are a match to TRBD2. The CDR3 sequence is 15 residues long. V was clipped by 6 bases and J by 5 bases; unmatched bases: 8. The V gene's germline CDR1 is LNHDA and CDR2 SQIVND (reference sequence). CDR3 coding DNA: TGTGCCAGTAGCCCTGTAGCGGGAGTCCACAATGAGCAGTTCTTC. It translates to CASSPVAGVHNEQFF.